The 14 T cell receptor beta chains reported below all come from one sample, sequenced in a study of CD8 T cells in ankylosing spondylitis. TCRdb itself ran the 5' RACE reads through MiXCR, one entry per CDR3 protein. The sample lists 150,000 to 200,000 distinct CDR3 sequences; 10% to 15% were seen once. Sequencing used blood, either unsorted or a sorted T cell fraction (not recorded which). The receptors were gathered from a female donor with ankylosing spondylitis or in good health (not recorded which).

This clonotype was counted only a few times. The rearrangement links TRBV7-9 to TRBJ2-7; D possibly corresponds to TRBD2 (5 bases). V was pared by 5 bases and J by 3 bases, with 11 bases between. Per germline, CDR1 SEHNR and CDR2 FQNEAQ (reference sequence). The CDR3 contains 13 residues. The CDR3 DNA sequence: TGTGCCAGCAGCCGGTCTGGACTCTACGAGCAGTACTTC. It encodes CASSRSGLYEQYF. The complete variable domain, with remaining parts taken from reference TRBV7-9 and TRBJ2-7, reads DTGVSQNPRHKITKRGQNVTFRCDPISEHNRLYWYRQTLGQGPEFLTYFQNEAQLEKSRLLSDRFSAERPKGSFSTLEIQRTEQGDSAMYLCASSRSGLYEQYFGPGTRLTVT.

This clonotype was found many times. This sequence joins TRBV6-5 and TRBJ2-7; tentatively, D is TRBD1 (6 bases). The CDR3 length is 12 residues. The ends were cut back, 5 bases at V and 3 bases at J, with 8 bases in the middle. Germline CDR1 MNHEY, CDR2 SVGAGI. CDR3 nucleotides: TGTGCCAGCAGTCTCAGGGGCTACGAGCAGTACTTC. This translates into CASSLRGYEQYF.

This clonotype was seen many times. This chain uses TRBV12-3 or TRBV12-4 with TRBJ1-6; 7 bases map to TRBD1. The V gene end was trimmed by 2 bases and the J gene end by 7 bases; junction bases not matched to a gene: 2. This CDR3 is 14 amino acids long. The CDR3 loop is CASSLQGGNSPLHF. The CDR3 nucleotides are TGTGCCAGCAGTTTACAGGGGGGAAATTCACCCCTCCACTTT.

This clonotype was observed at least ten times. This sequence joins TRBV3-1 and TRBJ2-7; tentative D call: TRBD2 (7 bases). This CDR3 is built from 12 residues. V was clipped by 8 bases and J by 6 bases, with 14 bases between them. CDR1 and CDR2 from the germline V gene are LGHDT and YNNKEL (reference sequence). The CDR3 is CASGRGAGEQYF. The DNA for the CDR3 is TGTGCCAGCGGCCGGGGGGCGGGCGAGCAGTACTTC.

Notes on this clonotype: This clone may be a read error of a much larger clone one base away. The J gene is TRBJ2-1, the V gene TRBV12-3 or TRBV12-4; 8 bases line up with TRBD2. This CDR3 contains 16 residues. In DNA form, the CDR3 reads TGTACCAGCAGTTCCCCAAGCGGGAGATCCTACAATGAGCAGTTCTTC. Residues: CTSSSPSGRSYNEQFF.

In its sample, this clonotype was seen many times. This rearrangement joins TRBV7-9 to TRBJ1-1; the match to TRBD1 covers 7 bases. The CDR3 is made up of 15 amino acids. The V gene's germline CDR1 is SEHNR and CDR2 FQNEAQ (reference sequence). Trimming took 11 bases from V and 1 from J; bases not matched to a gene: 13. For the CDR3, the DNA is TGTGCCGGTCGAAAACCAGGGGGTTCGAACACTGAAGCTTTCTTT. It yields the protein CAGRKPGGSNTEAFF.

This clonotype was seen a handful of times. The rearrangement uses TRBV25-1 and TRBJ2-1; 8 bases agree with TRBD1. Germline assignment: CDR1 MGHDK and CDR2 SYGVNS. V lost 2 bases, J lost 0 bases, and 3 bases stayed unmatched. This CDR3 is 16 amino acids long. The CDR3 protein is CASSEPGQASYNEQFF. As DNA, the CDR3 is TGTGCCAGCAGTGAACCGGGACAGGCCTCCTACAATGAGCAGTTCTTC.

This rearrangement joins TRBV20-1 to TRBJ2-1; D remains unclear. CDR3 length: 15 amino acids. V shed 4 bases and J shed 0 bases, with 13 bases lying between them. CDR1 and CDR2 from the germline V gene are DFQATT and SNEGSKA (reference sequence). CDR3 DNA sequence: TGCAGTGCTATGAATCTTTCGAGCTCCTACAATGAGCAGTTCTTC. It specifies CSAMNLSSSYNEQFF.

This clonotype was seen many times. This sequence joins TRBV6-1 and TRBJ1-5, with 7 bases identical to TRBD1. With V trimmed by 3 bases and J by 4 bases, 6 bases remained unmatched. Per the germline V gene, CDR1 is MNHNS and CDR2 is SASEGT. The CDR3 spans 15 residues. The CDR3, as DNA: TGTGCCAGCAGTGAGGGGACAGCTTCTAATCAGCCCCAGCATTTT. Amino acids: CASSEGTASNQPQHF.

This clonotype turned up a few times. The gene calls are TRBV3-1 and TRBJ2-1, with 7 bases that match TRBD2. V lost 1 base, J lost 15 bases, and 9 bases stayed unmatched. The CDR3 totals 13 residues. Germline CDR1 and CDR2: LGHDT and YNNKEL (reference sequence). For the CDR3, the DNA is TGTGCCAGCAGCCAAGGTCGCGGGAGAGGGCCGTTCTTC. It translates to CASSQGRGRGPFF.

V gene TRBV7-2 combines with J gene TRBJ1-5; no reliable D call. Germline V CDR1 and CDR2: SGHTA, FQGNSA. This CDR3 has 15 residues. Deletions cut 0 bases from V and 1 base from J, with 7 bases between. The CDR3 loop is CASSLAEQSNQPQHF. CDR3 coding DNA: TGTGCCAGCAGCTTAGCCGAACAGAGCAATCAGCCCCAGCATTTT.

V and J are TRBV6-1 and TRBJ1-6; no clear D. Germline CDR1 and CDR2: MNHNS and SASEGT. This CDR3 has 11 residues. CDR3 bases: TGTGCAGCGGAAGGAGATTCACCCCTCCACTTT. This encodes CAAEGDSPLHF.

This clonotype occurred many times. The chain recombines TRBV3-1 with TRBJ2-7; no definite D call. The germline gives CDR1 LGHDT, CDR2 YNNKEL (reference sequence). There are 12 residues in the CDR3. Deletions cut 1 base from V and 7 bases from J, with 8 bases between. The CDR3 coding sequence is TGTGCCAGCAGCCAAGCTGAGGCGGAGCAGTACTTC. Encoded protein: CASSQAEAEQYF.

This clonotype was counted many times. The chain carries TRBV25-1 and TRBJ2-4; 7 bases align to TRBD1. Germline loops: CDR1 MGHDK, CDR2 SYGVNS. The CDR3 has 15 amino acids. Trimming at V came to 7 bases and at J to 3 bases, leaving 9 bases not matched to a gene. The CDR3 nucleotides are TGTGCCAGCAAGGGTGACAGGGTGGGCAAAAACATTCAGTACTTC. Protein product: CASKGDRVGKNIQYF.